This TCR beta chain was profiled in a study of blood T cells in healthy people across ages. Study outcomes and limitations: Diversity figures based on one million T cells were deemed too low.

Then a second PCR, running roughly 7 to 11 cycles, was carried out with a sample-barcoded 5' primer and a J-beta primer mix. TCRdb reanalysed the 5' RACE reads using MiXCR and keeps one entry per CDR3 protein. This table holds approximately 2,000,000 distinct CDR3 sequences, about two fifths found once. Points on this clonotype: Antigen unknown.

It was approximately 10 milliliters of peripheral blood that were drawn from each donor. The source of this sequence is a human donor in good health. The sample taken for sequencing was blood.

As DNA, the CDR3 is TGTGCCAGCAGCTTGGCTTACCAGCGGGGGGCGAACACCGGGGAGCTGTTTTTT. It encodes CASSLAYQRGANTGELFF. The V gene is TRBV5-6, the J gene TRBJ2-2; 9 bases agree with TRBD2. The V segment lost 0 bases and the J segment 0 bases; nucleotides outside the gene matches: 6. The CDR3 totals 18 residues. From germline, CDR1 is SGHDT and CDR2 YYEEEE.